The following is a T cell receptor (beta chain) sequence with its context. TCRdb fed the PCR reads into MiXCR, producing one record per CDR3 protein. This sample has approximately 590,000 distinct CDR3 sequences, with 25% found just once. This entry comes from a study of molecular identifiers for immune sequencing clone quantification. Germline trimming cut 0 bases from V and 5 bases from J; bases unmatched to any gene: 14. The CDR3 has 20 residues. Germline CDR1 reads MNHEY; CDR2 reads SVGEGT. The sequence came from a human donor in good health. Some libraries in this study had Jurkat cell RNA spiked in. The specimen sequenced was naive CD8+ T cells from blood, with Jurkat cell RNA spiked in. Indicated subset: FACS-sorted CD8+CD4-CCR7+CD45RA+ naive T cells. This sequence joins TRBV6-2 or TRBV6-3 and TRBJ2-1; 12 bases line up with TRBD2. CDR3 DNA sequence: TGTGCCAGCAGTTACTCGATAGGGCTAGCGGGGGGGCCGTCGGACAATGAGCAGTTCTTC. This translates into CASSYSIGLAGGPSDNEQFF.